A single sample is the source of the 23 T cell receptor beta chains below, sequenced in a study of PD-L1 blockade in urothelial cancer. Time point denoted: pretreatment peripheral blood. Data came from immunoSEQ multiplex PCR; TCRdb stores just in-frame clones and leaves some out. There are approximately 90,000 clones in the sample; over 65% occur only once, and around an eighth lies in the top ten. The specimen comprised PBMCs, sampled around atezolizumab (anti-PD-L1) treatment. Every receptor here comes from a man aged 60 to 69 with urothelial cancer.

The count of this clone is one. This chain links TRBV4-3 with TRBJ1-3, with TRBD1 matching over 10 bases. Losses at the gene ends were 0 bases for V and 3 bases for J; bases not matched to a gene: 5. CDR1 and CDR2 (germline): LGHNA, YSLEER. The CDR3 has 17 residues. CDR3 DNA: TGCGCCAGCAGCCAAGAGAGACAGGGGGCGTTTGGAAACACCATATATTTT. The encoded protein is CASSQERQGAFGNTIYF.

The CDR3 DNA reads TGTGCCAGCAGTTACGGAGGGCTCACAGATACGCAGTATTTT. Its protein product is CASSYGGLTDTQYF. The V gene is TRBV6-5, the J gene TRBJ2-3, with D possibly being TRBD2 (6 bases). V lost 2 bases and J lost 2, with 8 bases in between. The V gene's germline CDR1 is MNHEY and CDR2 SVGAGI. This CDR3 region has 14 residues.

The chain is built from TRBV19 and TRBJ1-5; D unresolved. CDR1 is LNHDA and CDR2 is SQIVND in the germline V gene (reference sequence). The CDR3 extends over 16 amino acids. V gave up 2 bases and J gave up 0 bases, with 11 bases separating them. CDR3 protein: CASSIRWSPSNQPQHF. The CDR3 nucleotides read TGTGCCAGTAGTATACGGTGGTCCCCTAGCAATCAGCCCCAGCATTTT.

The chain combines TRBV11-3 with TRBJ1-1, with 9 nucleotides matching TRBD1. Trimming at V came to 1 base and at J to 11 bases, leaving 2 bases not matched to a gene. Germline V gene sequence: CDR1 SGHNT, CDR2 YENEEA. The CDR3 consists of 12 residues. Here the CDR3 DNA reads TGTGCCAGCAGCTTAGGGGGGACAGGGGCTTTCTTT. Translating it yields CASSLGGTGAFF.

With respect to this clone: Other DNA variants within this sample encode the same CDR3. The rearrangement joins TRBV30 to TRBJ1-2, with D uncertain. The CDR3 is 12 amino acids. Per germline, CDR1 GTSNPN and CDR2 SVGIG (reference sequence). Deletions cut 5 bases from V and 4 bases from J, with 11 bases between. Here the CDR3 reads CAWSAGSYGYTF. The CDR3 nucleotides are TGTGCCTGGTCGGCGGGATCCTATGGCTACACCTTC.

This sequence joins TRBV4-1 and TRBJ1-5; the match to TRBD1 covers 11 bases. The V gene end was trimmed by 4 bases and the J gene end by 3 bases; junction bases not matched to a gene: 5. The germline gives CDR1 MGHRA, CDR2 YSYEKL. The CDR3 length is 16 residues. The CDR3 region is CASSLGTGGNNQPQHF. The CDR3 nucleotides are TGCGCCAGCAGCCTAGGGACAGGGGGGAACAATCAGCCCCAGCATTTT.

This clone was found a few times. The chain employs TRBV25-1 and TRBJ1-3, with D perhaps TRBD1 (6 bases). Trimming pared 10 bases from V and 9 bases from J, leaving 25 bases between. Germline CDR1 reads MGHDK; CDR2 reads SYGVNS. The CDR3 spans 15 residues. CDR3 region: CATSRGGRGRFTIYF. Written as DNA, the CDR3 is TGTGCCACCTCGCGCGGGGGCAGAGGGCGATTCACCATATATTTT.

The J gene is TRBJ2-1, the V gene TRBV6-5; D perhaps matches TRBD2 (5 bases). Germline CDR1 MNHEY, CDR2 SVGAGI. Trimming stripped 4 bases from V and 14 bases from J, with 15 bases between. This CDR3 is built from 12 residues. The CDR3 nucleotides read TGTGCCAGCAGTTCCCCGCGGAGGTCCGAGTTCTTC. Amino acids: CASSSPRRSEFF.

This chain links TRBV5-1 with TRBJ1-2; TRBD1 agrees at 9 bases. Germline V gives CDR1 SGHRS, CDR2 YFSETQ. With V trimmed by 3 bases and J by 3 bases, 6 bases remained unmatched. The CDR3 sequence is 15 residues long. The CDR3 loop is CASSSTGGMYYGYTF. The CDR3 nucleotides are TGCGCCAGCAGCTCGACAGGGGGAATGTACTATGGCTACACCTTC.

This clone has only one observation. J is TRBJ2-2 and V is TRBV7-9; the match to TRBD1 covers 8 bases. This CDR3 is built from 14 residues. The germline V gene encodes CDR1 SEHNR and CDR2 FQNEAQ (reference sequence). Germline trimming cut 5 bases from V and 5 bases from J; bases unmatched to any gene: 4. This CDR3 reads CASSPDRETGELFF. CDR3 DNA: TGTGCCAGCAGCCCGGACAGGGAAACCGGGGAGCTGTTTTTT.

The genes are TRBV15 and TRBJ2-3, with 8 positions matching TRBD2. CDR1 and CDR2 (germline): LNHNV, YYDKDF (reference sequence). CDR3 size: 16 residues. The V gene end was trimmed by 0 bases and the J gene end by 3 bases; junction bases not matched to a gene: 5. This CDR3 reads CATSREASGYTDTQYF. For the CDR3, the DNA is TGTGCCACCAGCAGAGAGGCTAGCGGGTATACAGATACGCAGTATTTT.

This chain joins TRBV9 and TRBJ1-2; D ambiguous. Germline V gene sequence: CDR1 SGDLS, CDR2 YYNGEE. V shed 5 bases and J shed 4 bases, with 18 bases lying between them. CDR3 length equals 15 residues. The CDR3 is CASSPAGPGSYGYTF. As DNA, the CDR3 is TGTGCCAGCAGTCCCGCCGGGCCGGGGAGCTATGGCTACACCTTC.

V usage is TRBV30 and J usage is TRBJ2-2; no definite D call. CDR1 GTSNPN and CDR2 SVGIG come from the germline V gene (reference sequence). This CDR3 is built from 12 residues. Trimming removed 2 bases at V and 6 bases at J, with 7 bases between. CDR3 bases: TGTGCCTGGAGTCTCCCTCCCGGGGAGCTGTTTTTT. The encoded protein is CAWSLPPGELFF.

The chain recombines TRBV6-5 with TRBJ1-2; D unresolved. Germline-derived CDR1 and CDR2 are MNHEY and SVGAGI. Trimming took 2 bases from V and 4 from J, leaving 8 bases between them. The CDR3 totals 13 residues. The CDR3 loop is CASSYQWLYGYTF. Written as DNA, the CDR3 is TGTGCCAGCAGTTACCAATGGCTCTATGGCTACACCTTC.

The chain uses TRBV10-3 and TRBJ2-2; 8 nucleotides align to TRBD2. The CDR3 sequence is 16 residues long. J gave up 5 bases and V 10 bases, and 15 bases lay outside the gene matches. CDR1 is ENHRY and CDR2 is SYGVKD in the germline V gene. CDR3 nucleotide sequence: TGTGCCACCCACGCGGCTGCGGGGGGATCTACCGGGGAGCTGTTTTTT. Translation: CATHAAAGGSTGELFF.

This CDR3 reads CSARLQGNTEAFF. Here the CDR3 DNA reads TGCAGCGCGCGATTACAGGGAAACACTGAAGCTTTCTTT. The V and J genes are TRBV29-1 and TRBJ1-1, with a weak D call TRBD1 (6 bases). Germline V lookup: CDR1 SQVTM, CDR2 ANQGSEA. Deletions cut 7 bases from V and 2 bases from J, with 14 bases between. The length of the CDR3 is 13 residues.

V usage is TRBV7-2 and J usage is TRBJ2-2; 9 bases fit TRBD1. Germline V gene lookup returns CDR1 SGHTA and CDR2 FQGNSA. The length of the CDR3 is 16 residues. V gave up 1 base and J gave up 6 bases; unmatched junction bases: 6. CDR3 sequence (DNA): TGTGCCAGCAGCTTAGATACAGGGGGCGTATCCGGGGAGCTGTTTTTT. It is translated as CASSLDTGGVSGELFF.

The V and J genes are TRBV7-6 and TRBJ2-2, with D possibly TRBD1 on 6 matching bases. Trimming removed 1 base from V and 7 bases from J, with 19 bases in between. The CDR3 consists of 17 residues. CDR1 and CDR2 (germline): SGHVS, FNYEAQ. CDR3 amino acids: CASSLEKTGTLVGELFF. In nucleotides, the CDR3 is TGTGCCAGCAGCTTAGAGAAGACAGGTACTCTGGTCGGGGAGCTGTTTTTT.

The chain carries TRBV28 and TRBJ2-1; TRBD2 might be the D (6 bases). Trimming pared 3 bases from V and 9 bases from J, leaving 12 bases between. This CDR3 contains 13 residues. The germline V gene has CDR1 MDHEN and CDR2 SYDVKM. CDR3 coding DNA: TGTGCCAGCAGTTTCGGCGGGACGGGTGAGCAGTTCTTC. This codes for CASSFGGTGEQFF.

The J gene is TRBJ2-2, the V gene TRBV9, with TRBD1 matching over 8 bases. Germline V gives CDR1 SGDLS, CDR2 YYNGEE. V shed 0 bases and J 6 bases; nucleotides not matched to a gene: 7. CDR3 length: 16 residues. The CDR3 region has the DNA TGTGCCAGCAGCGTAGTGTCCGGACAGGGATCCGGGGAGCTGTTTTTT. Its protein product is CASSVVSGQGSGELFF.

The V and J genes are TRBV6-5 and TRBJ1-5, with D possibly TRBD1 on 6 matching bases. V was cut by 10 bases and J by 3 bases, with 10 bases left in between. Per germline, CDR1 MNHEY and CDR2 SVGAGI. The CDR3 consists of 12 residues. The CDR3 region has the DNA TGTGCCAACCGGGACAACAATCAGCCCCAGCATTTT. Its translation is CANRDNNQPQHF.

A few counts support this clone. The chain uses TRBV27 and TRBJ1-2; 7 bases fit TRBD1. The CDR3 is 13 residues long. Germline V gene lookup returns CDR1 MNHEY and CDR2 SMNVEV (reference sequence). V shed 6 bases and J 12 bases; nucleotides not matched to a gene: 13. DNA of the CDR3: TGTGCCAGCAGACCGGGACAGATATTCTCGGACACCTTC. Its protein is CASRPGQIFSDTF.

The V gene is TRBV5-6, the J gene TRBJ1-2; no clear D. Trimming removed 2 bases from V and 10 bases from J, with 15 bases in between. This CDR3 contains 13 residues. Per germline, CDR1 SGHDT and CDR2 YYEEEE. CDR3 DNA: TGTGCCAGCAGCTTCCACCGGGGTGGGGACTACACCTTC. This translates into CASSFHRGGDYTF.